These T cell receptor beta chains were read from a single sample in a study of regulatory dendritic cells for organ transplantation. Libraries were prepared by immunoSEQ multiplex PCR; TCRdb keeps only in-frame clonotypes and omits some of them. Of 30,000 or so clones in the sample, roughly four fifths were seen once. Source material: naive CD4+ T cells from blood. The receptors were sampled from a human donor in good health. The CDR3 runs from the conserved cysteine through the conserved F or W. The D gene is left open where the match is weak. Rows give clone size only sometimes, using once, few, many, or a class for an expanded clone.

TRBJ1-1,.,once,TRBV5-1,CASSSFAGLNTEAFF,TGCGCCAGCAGCTCCTTCGCGGGACTGAACACTGAAGCTTTCTTT
TRBJ1-4,.,.,TRBV19,CASSATVIDEKLFF,TGTGCCAGTAGTGCGACAGTGATCGATGAAAAACTGTTTTTT
TRBJ1-2,.,.,TRBV5-1,CASSLEEALGYTF,TGCGCCAGCAGCTTGGAGGAGGCTCTAGGCTACACCTTC
TRBJ1-2,TRBD1,once,TRBV6-6,CASREQGAFNYGYTF,TGTGCCAGCAGGGAACAGGGGGCGTTTAACTATGGCTACACCTTC
TRBJ1-6,.,.,TRBV6-1,CASSEVTVPNNSPLHF,TGTGCCAGCAGTGAAGTTACAGTTCCTAATAATTCACCCCTCCACTTT
TRBJ2-3,.,.,TRBV5-1,CASSLAELTGGTDTQYF,TGCGCCAGCAGCTTGGCCGAACTAACTGGTGGGACAGATACGCAGTATTTT
TRBJ2-5,.,.,TRBV9,CASSGTGETQYF,TGTGCCAGCAGCGGGACGGGGGAGACCCAGTACTTC
TRBJ1-2,.,once,TRBV9,CASSVEGLADNYGYTF,TGTGCCAGCAGCGTAGAGGGGTTGGCAGACAACTATGGCTACACCTTC
TRBJ1-4,TRBD1,.,TRBV4-1,CASSRQGGEKLFF,TGCGCCAGCAGCCGACAGGGTGGGGAAAAACTGTTTTTT
TRBJ2-7,TRBD2,.,TRBV13,CASSLTGTSGYEQYF,TGTGCCAGCAGCCTAACCGGGACTAGCGGGTACGAGCAGTACTTC
TRBJ2-2,.,.,TRBV6-5,CASSYNSGKTGELFF,TGTGCCAGCAGTTACAACTCAGGGAAAACCGGGGAGCTGTTTTTT
TRBJ1-5,.,.,TRBV2,CASSQTGTPYSSNQPQHF,TGTGCCAGCAGTCAAACCGGGACTCCCTACAGTAGCAATCAGCCCCAGCATTTT
TRBJ1-6,.,.,TRBV5-1,CASSLGTGSSSPLHF,TGCGCCAGCAGCTTGGGCACAGGGTCAAGTTCACCCCTCCACTTT
TRBJ1-4,.,.,TRBV2,CASRQGPTNEKLFF,TGTGCCAGCAGACAGGGTCCAACTAATGAAAAACTGTTTTTT
TRBJ1-2,TRBD1,.,TRBV5-4,CASSSYRGDIGYTF,TGTGCCAGCAGCTCCTACAGGGGGGACATTGGCTACACCTTC
TRBJ2-7,.,few,TRBV7-2,CASREEQGSYEQYF,TGTGCCAGCAGGGAAGAACAGGGATCCTACGAGCAGTACTTC
TRBJ2-1,TRBD1,.,TRBV2,CASIWDSYNEQFF,TGTGCCAGCATTTGGGACAGCTACAATGAGCAGTTCTTC
TRBJ2-7,.,.,TRBV7-9,CASNLAGAREQYF,TGTGCCAGCAACTTAGCTGGGGCTCGGGAGCAGTACTTC
TRBJ1-2,.,.,TRBV6-5,CASTDLTGRGYTF,TGTGCCAGCACCGACCTAACAGGGCGTGGCTACACCTTC
TRBJ2-7,.,.,TRBV19,CASSITSSYEQYF,TGTGCCAGTAGTATCACTTCCTCCTACGAGCAGTACTTC
TRBJ1-4,.,.,TRBV7-2,CASSPVVRSEKLFF,TGTGCCAGCAGCCCGGTCGTACGTTCTGAAAAACTGTTTTTT
TRBJ2-7,TRBD1,.,TRBV4-1,CASSQGQFNRQYF,TGCGCCAGCAGCCAGGGACAGTTTAATAGGCAGTACTTC
TRBJ1-2,.,.,TRBV6-5,CASSRDGTYGYTF,TGTGCCAGCTCCCGGGACGGGACATATGGCTACACCTTC
TRBJ1-1,.,once,TRBV6-1,CASSSTGIGTEAFF,TGTGCCAGCAGTTCCACAGGGATAGGCACTGAAGCTTTCTTT
TRBJ1-4,.,.,TRBV9,CASSVARETRDNEKLFF,TGTGCCAGCAGCGTAGCAAGGGAGACAAGAGATAATGAAAAACTGTTTTTT
TRBJ2-5,TRBD1,.,TRBV29-1,CSVAAGGFETQYF,TGCAGCGTTGCGGCAGGGGGCTTCGAGACCCAGTACTTC
TRBJ2-1,.,.,TRBV25-1,CASSEEEGSSYNEQFF,TGTGCCAGCAGTGAAGAGGAGGGAAGCTCCTACAATGAGCAGTTCTTC
TRBJ2-7,TRBD1,.,TRBV7-9,CASSLGQGAYEQYF,TGTGCCAGCAGCTTAGGACAGGGAGCCTACGAGCAGTACTTC
TRBJ1-1,TRBD1,.,TRBV27,CASSLSQGVYTEAFF,TGTGCCAGCAGTTTAAGCCAGGGGGTGTACACTGAAGCTTTCTTT
TRBJ1-5,.,.,TRBV10-2,CASSETTTSNQPQHF,TGCGCCAGCAGTGAGACAACCACTAGCAATCAGCCCCAGCATTTT
TRBJ2-7,TRBD2,.,TRBV5-6,CASSRTSGGIDGYYF,TGTGCCAGCAGTCGGACTAGCGGGGGGATTGATGGATACTACTTC
TRBJ1-2,TRBD1,.,TRBV5-1,CASSWGQGPYGYTF,TGCGCCAGCAGCTGGGGACAGGGCCCCTATGGCTACACCTTC
TRBJ1-2,TRBD1,few,TRBV4-2,CASSQDPGQGGYTF,TGTGCCAGCAGCCAAGATCCGGGACAGGGAGGCTACACCTTC
TRBJ1-1,.,.,TRBV18,CASSKRDEAFF,TGTGCCAGCTCAAAACGGGATGAAGCTTTCTTT
TRBJ1-1,.,few,TRBV5-1,CASSFQENTEAFF,TGCGCCAGCAGCTTCCAGGAGAACACTGAAGCTTTCTTT
TRBJ1-1,TRBD1,few,TRBV5-4,CASSKDRGNTEAFF,TGTGCCAGCAGCAAAGACAGGGGGAACACTGAAGCTTTCTTT
TRBJ1-1,.,once,TRBV6-6,CASRLGGLNTEAFF,TGTGCCAGCAGACTGGGGGGGTTGAACACTGAAGCTTTCTTT
TRBJ2-1,TRBD2,once,TRBV18,CASSRTSGGAYNEQFF,TGTGCCAGCTCACGTACTAGCGGGGGGGCTTACAATGAGCAGTTCTTC
TRBJ2-2,TRBD1,.,TRBV4-3,CASSAQGDTGELFF,TGCGCCAGCAGCGCACAGGGGGACACCGGGGAGCTGTTTTTT
TRBJ2-3,.,.,TRBV7-2,CASSLAQPTDTQYF,TGTGCCAGCAGCTTAGCACAGCCCACAGATACGCAGTATTTT
TRBJ2-1,.,.,TRBV14,CASSPPAGNNEQFF,TGTGCCAGCAGCCCCCCGGCAGGGAACAATGAGCAGTTCTTC
TRBJ1-1,TRBD1,.,TRBV7-9,CASSPRQGHTEAFF,TGTGCCAGCAGCCCCCGACAGGGCCACACTGAAGCTTTCTTT
TRBJ2-7,.,.,TRBV25-1,CASSEGGANEQYF,TGTGCCAGCAGTGAAGGGGGGGCCAACGAGCAGTACTTC
TRBJ1-2,.,.,TRBV6-5,CASSGVTEGYTF,TGTGCCAGCAGTGGAGTGACAGAAGGCTACACCTTC
TRBJ1-1,.,once,TRBV5-1,CASLVGPPETEAFF,TGCGCCAGCCTAGTAGGCCCCCCGGAGACTGAAGCTTTCTTT
TRBJ2-3,TRBD2,.,TRBV7-3,CASSPSRGGGPDTQYF,TGTGCCAGCAGCCCCTCGAGGGGCGGGGGGCCAGATACGCAGTATTTT
TRBJ1-1,.,.,TRBV6-6,CASSYSLREGTEAFF,TGTGCCAGCAGTTACTCGCTTCGGGAGGGAACTGAAGCTTTCTTT
TRBJ2-7,.,.,TRBV18,CASSPSDYEQYF,TGTGCCAGCTCACCCAGTGATTACGAGCAGTACTTC
TRBJ1-1,TRBD1,.,TRBV6-5,CASSSGTGGTEAFF,TGTGCCAGCAGCTCCGGGACAGGGGGCACTGAAGCTTTCTTT
TRBJ2-1,.,once,TRBV7-8,CASSLASAGQYNEQFF,TGTGCCAGCAGCTTGGCATCGGCGGGTCAATACAATGAGCAGTTCTTC
TRBJ1-1,TRBD1,few,TRBV12-5,CASGSQGARTEAFF,TGTGCTAGTGGTTCACAGGGGGCACGCACTGAAGCTTTCTTT
TRBJ1-3,.,.,TRBV29-1,CSVLEGNTIYF,TGCAGCGTTCTAGAGGGAAACACCATATATTTT
TRBJ2-7,TRBD1,.,TRBV6-5,CASRPGQGTYEQYF,TGTGCCAGCAGGCCGGGACAGGGAACCTACGAGCAGTACTTC
TRBJ2-3,TRBD2,.,TRBV6-5,CASRTGLAGEAQYF,TGTGCCAGCCGCACCGGACTAGCGGGGGAGGCGCAGTATTTT
TRBJ1-5,TRBD1,.,TRBV6-1,CASRTGGRNQPQHF,TGTGCCAGCAGGACAGGGGGCCGCAATCAGCCCCAGCATTTT